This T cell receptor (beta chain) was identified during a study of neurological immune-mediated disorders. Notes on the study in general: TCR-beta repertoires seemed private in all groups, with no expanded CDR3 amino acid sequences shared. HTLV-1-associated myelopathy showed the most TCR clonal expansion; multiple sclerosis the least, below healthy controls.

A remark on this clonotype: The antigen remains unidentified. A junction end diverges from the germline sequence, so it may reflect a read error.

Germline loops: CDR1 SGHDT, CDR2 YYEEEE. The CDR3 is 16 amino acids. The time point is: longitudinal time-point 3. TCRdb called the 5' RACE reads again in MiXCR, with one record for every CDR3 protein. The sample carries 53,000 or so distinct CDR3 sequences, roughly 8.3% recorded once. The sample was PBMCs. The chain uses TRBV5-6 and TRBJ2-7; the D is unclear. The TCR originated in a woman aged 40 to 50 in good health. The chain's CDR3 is CASSLVAGDLSYKQYF. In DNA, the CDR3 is TGTGCCAGCAGCTTGGTAGCTGGGGATCTCTCCTACAAGCAGTACTTC.